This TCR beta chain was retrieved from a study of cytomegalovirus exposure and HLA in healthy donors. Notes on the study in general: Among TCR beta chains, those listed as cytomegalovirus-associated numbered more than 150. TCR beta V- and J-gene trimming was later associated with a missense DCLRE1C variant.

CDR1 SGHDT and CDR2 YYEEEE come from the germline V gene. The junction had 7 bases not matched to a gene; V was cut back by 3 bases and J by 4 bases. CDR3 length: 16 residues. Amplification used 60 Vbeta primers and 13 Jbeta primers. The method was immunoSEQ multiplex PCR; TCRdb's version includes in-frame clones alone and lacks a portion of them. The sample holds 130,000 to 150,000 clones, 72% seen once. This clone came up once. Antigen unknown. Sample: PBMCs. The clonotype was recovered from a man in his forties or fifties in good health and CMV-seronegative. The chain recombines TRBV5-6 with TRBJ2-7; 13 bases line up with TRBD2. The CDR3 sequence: CASSSPGLAGKYEQYF. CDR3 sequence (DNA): TGTGCCAGCAGCTCACCGGGACTAGCGGGAAAGTACGAGCAGTACTTC.